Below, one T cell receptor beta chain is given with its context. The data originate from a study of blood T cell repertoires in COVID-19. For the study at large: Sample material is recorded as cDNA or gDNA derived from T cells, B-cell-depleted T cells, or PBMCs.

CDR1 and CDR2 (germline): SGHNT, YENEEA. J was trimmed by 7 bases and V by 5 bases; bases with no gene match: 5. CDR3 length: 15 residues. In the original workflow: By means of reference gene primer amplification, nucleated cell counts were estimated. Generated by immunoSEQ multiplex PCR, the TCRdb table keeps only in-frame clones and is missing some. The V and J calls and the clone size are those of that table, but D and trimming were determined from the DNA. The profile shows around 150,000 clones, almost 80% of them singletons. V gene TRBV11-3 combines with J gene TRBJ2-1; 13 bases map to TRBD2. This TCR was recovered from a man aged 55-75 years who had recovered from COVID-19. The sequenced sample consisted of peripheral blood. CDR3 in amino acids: CASSTGTSGVNEQFF. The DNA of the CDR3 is TGTGCCAGCAGCACCGGGACTAGCGGGGTTAATGAGCAGTTCTTC.